This TCR beta chain was observed in a study of blood T cell repertoires in COVID-19. Study-level information: Samples came from the United States, Italy and Spain, spanning acute and convalescent COVID-19. PBMCs, B-cell-depleted T cells, or T cells provided the cDNA or gDNA that made up the material.

The method was immunoSEQ multiplex PCR; TCRdb's version includes in-frame clones alone and lacks a portion of them. The repertoire includes roughly 300,000 clones, roughly 90% of them detected once, and roughly 6.7% sits in the top ten. The germline V and J ends were trimmed by 1 base and 3 bases, with 10 bases remaining between them. The germline gives CDR1 SGHAT, CDR2 FQDESV (reference sequence). This CDR3 contains 14 residues. This chain uses TRBV11-1 with TRBJ2-7, with D possibly TRBD2 on 6 matching bases. The sequenced sample was peripheral blood. The source is a man younger than 30 who had recovered from COVID-19. CDR3 protein: CASSLEIGSYEQYF. In nucleotides, the CDR3 is TGTGCCAGCAGCTTAGAGATCGGGAGCTACGAGCAGTACTTC.